This T cell receptor (beta chain) is drawn from a study of glioma-infiltrating T cells after dendritic cell vaccination (dated by TCRdb to the mid-2010s). Study-level background: A cohort of 15 or so glioblastoma patients from Phase I and II dendritic cell vaccination trials was included, of whom 9 were newly diagnosed and 6 had recurrent disease. The vaccine consisted of monocyte-derived dendritic cells cultured seven days with IL-4 and GM-CSF, then pulsed overnight with autologous tumor lysate. Each patient was given three intradermal dendritic cell vaccine injections, spaced two weeks apart, in the arm below the axilla. TCR sequencing metrics, including TIL content and tumor-blood repertoire overlap, were correlated with survival after dendritic cell vaccination. Patients received autologous tumor lysate-pulsed dendritic cell vaccination between about 2003 and 2013. Deep sequencing of TCR beta CDR3 regions was used to quantify tumor-infiltrating lymphocyte content and compare tumor and blood repertoires in dendritic cell-vaccinated glioblastoma patients.

About this clone itself: Its recognized antigen is unknown. It has no much larger one-base neighbor in the sample; base qualities were not kept.

To be selected, patients needed enough residual fresh-frozen tumor tissue and more than two years of available survival data. None of the glioblastoma patients carried an isocitrate dehydrogenase mutation, although molecular status otherwise varied. PBMC were collected before vaccination, two weeks after the third vaccination, and at tumor progression if progression occurred. The Qiagen DNeasy Blood extraction Kit was used to extract genomic DNA. The immunoSEQ assay amplified TCRB CDR3 regions from about 2 micrograms of genomic DNA, or from all available DNA when less than that amount was available. The multiplex PCR employed 60 forward primers targeting TCR V beta segments and 13 reverse primers targeting J beta segments. To estimate the number of reads per starting template, synthetic control templates were added to each sample at limiting dilution. The Illumina HiSeq System generated sequencing reads of 87 bp. For the original study's pipeline: PCR and sequencing errors were removed by a nearest neighbor algorithm that merged closely related sequences. TCR overlap was measured as the percentage of unique tumor TCR beta sequences also present in the same patient's peripheral blood. In TCRdb, the immuneACCESS table is reduced to in-frame sequences with V and J assigned. These tables do not hold every clone; where another copy was compared, an unresolved V gene accounts for under half, and the others remain unexplained. V and J calls and clone size are as listed in that table; D and trimming were resolved from the DNA. This sample is represented by 90,000 or so clones; approximately 81% of them were singletons. 2.5% to 3% of the sample lies in the top ten.

CDR3 length: 14 amino acids, cysteine to phenylalanine. Only the CDR3 DNA stays, 42 bases, in frame from base 1. The V and J ends are trimmed by 1 base and 3 bases, leaving 8 bases between them. CDR1 is given as SGHDT and CDR2 as YYEEEE, both from the germline V gene. What the authors observed across the whole study: TCR clonality showed no direct relationship with survival, which suggests that a diverse polyclonal response may matter. The cohort was small and heterogeneous, with few patients having full blood and tumor sets and even fewer initial-recurrent tumor pairs. The three-group TCR overlap response model was described as speculative and requiring prospective validation. Longer time to progression and overall survival after dendritic cell vaccination were predicted by higher estimated pretreatment TIL content.

The chain uses TRBV5-6 and TRBJ2-4; no D segment can be confidently identified. The origin of this receptor is a human donor with glioblastoma. The sequencing here drew on blood, taken before dendritic cell vaccination. Here the CDR3 is given as CASSLLSFKNIQYF. The DNA reads TGTGCCAGCAGCTTGCTGAGTTTCAAAAACATTCAGTACTTC.